Listed here is a single T cell receptor (beta chain). The target antigen is unknown. Germline values: CDR1 SGDLS, CDR2 YYNGEE. Germline trimming cut 0 bases from V and 2 bases from J; bases unmatched to any gene: 7. The CDR3 has 17 residues. This sample is part of a study of blood T cells in healthy people across ages. Overall study findings and caveats: Older age went with lower TCR beta diversity per million T cells, in a roughly linear way.

It was with a sample-barcoded 5' primer and a J-beta primer mix that a second PCR of roughly 7 to 11 cycles was run. Any given sample supplied a minimum of 2.5 million CDR3-containing paired-end reads. MiXCR was run by TCRdb on the 5' RACE reads, yielding one entry per CDR3 protein. Of nearly 1 million distinct CDR3 sequences detected, approximately 50% appear once; the ten largest clones hold roughly a fifth. The genes are TRBV9 and TRBJ2-3; 9 bases match TRBD2. Sequencing was done on a sample of blood. This receptor was obtained from an older woman in good health. The CDR3 nucleotides read TGTGCCAGCAGCGTAGCTGGAGGACTAGCGAACACAGATACGCAGTATTTT. The encoded protein is CASSVAGGLANTDTQYF.